Below, 10 T cell receptor beta chains from the same sample are listed, as sequenced in a study of T-cell memory formation after mild COVID-19. TCRdb analysed the 5' RACE reads with MiXCR anew, one entry per CDR3 protein. The table includes under 300,000 distinct CDR3 sequences, roughly 9.4% detected once. The sequenced sample consisted of PBMCs or a T cell subset sorted from them (not recorded which). The receptor set was obtained from a man between 18 and 29 years old who had mild COVID-19 (a few samples of this study predate the infection). Cell type and time point are not known.

This clonotype was seen at least ten times. V and J are TRBV2 and TRBJ2-5; a possible D gene is TRBD2 (5 bases). With 6 bases removed from V and 0 bases from J, the gap between germline ends came to 5 bases. Germline CDR1 reads SNHLY; CDR2 reads FYNNEI. The CDR3 has 12 amino acids. CDR3 nucleotide sequence: TGTGCCAGCAGGGGAGACCAAGAGACCCAGTACTTC. Translating it yields CASRGDQETQYF.

There are many counts of this clonotype. The CDR3 loop is CASSLGTGSGETQYF. Here the CDR3 DNA reads TGTGCCAGCAGCTTAGGGACGGGTTCGGGGGAGACCCAGTACTTC. The gene calls are TRBV7-2 and TRBJ2-5; D may be TRBD2 (5 bases). Between the trimmed V and J ends, which lost 1 base and 5 bases, there was a span of 14 bases. This CDR3 has 15 residues. Per the germline V gene, CDR1 is SGHTA and CDR2 is FQGNSA.

This chain connects TRBV20-1 to TRBJ1-2; D remains unclear. Germline loops: CDR1 DFQATT, CDR2 SNEGSKA (reference sequence). The V end lost 3 bases, the J end lost 4 bases, and 18 bases lay between the germline ends. The length of the CDR3 is 15 residues. The CDR3 DNA sequence: TGCAGTGCTAGGGACCCCCTACGGCTAACCTATGGCTACACCTTC. Protein product: CSARDPLRLTYGYTF.

The CDR3 loop reads CASSLLVWDTQYF. The CDR3 DNA is TGTGCCAGCAGCTTACTAGTGTGGGATACGCAGTATTTT. The genes are TRBV7-9 and TRBJ2-3; no reliable D call. Per the germline V gene, CDR1 is SEHNR and CDR2 is FQNEAQ (reference sequence). The CDR3 loop spans 13 amino acids. V shed 2 bases and J shed 6 bases, with 9 bases lying between them.

The chain recombines TRBV11-2 with TRBJ2-2; D is ambiguous. The V gene lost 1 base and the J gene lost 0 bases, with 12 bases spanning the gap. This CDR3 has 17 residues. CDR1 is SGHAT and CDR2 is FQNNGV in the germline V gene. CDR3 DNA sequence: TGTGCCAGCAGCTTAGTACGTTCGCCATCGAACACCGGGGAGCTGTTTTTT. Translation gives CASSLVRSPSNTGELFF.

This clonotype was recorded a few times. The chain has TRBV25-1 and TRBJ1-1; D not certain. This CDR3 is built from 13 residues. V shed 4 bases and J shed 1 base, with 7 bases lying between them. The germline CDR1 and CDR2 sequences are MGHDK and SYGVNS. CDR3 sequence (DNA): TGTGCCAGCAGTGGCACAAGGAACACTGAAGCTTTCTTT. As protein: CASSGTRNTEAFF.

This clonotype was detected a few times. V usage is TRBV4-3 and J usage is TRBJ2-2; D gene unclear. Germline V gene lookup returns CDR1 LGHNA and CDR2 YSLEER. The CDR3 is 15 residues long. The V end lost 5 bases, the J end lost 6 bases, and 16 bases lay between the germline ends. For the CDR3, the DNA is TGCGCCAGCAGCTCTCATGTCCCCCATCCCGGGGAGCTGTTTTTT. Encoded protein: CASSSHVPHPGELFF.

This clonotype has just a few counts. This chain joins TRBV6-6 and TRBJ1-1, with D perhaps TRBD1 (5 bases). Germline V CDR1 and CDR2: MNHNY, SVGAGI (reference sequence). This CDR3 is built from 13 residues. The V end was cut by 2 bases, the J end by 10 bases, with 14 bases between. The CDR3 DNA reads TGTGCCAGCAGTTACCCGACCGGGAGGGGAGCTTTCTTT. Encoded protein: CASSYPTGRGAFF.

The table lists this clonotype with many counts. The rearrangement links TRBV12-5 to TRBJ2-3, with 9 bases fitting TRBD2. Per germline, CDR1 LGHNT and CDR2 FRNRAP. The V and J ends lost 1 base and 5 bases, in that order; junction bases with no gene match: 7. The CDR3 covers 16 residues. DNA of the CDR3: TGTGCTAGTGGTTTGGGCGGGGGGGCCCCCGAAGATACGCAGTATTTT. This sequence encodes CASGLGGGAPEDTQYF.

The sample holds a few counts of this clonotype. The J gene is TRBJ1-2, the V gene TRBV5-1; possible D gene TRBD1, 6 bases. The CDR3 is 14 amino acids. Germline V lookup: CDR1 SGHRS, CDR2 YFSETQ. The V end was cut by 0 bases, the J end by 4 bases, with 10 bases between. The CDR3 here is CASSLGGALYGYTF. The CDR3 region has the DNA TGCGCCAGCAGCTTGGGGGGGGCGCTCTATGGCTACACCTTC.